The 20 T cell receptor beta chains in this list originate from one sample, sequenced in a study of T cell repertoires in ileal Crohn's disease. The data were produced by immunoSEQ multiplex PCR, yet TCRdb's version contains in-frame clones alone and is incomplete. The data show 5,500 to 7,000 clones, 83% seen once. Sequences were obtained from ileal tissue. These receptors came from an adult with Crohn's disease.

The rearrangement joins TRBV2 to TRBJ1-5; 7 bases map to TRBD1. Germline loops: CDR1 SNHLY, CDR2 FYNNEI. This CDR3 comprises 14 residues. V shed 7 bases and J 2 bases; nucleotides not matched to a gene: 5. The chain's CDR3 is CASTNQGGNQPQHF. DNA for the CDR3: TGTGCCAGCACCAACCAGGGGGGCAATCAGCCCCAGCATTTT.

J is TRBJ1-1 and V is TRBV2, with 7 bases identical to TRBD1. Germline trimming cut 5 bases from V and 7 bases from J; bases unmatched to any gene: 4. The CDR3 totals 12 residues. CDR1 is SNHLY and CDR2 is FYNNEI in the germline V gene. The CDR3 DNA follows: TGTGCCAGCAGTCTACAGGGGCTTGAAGCTTTCTTT. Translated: CASSLQGLEAFF.

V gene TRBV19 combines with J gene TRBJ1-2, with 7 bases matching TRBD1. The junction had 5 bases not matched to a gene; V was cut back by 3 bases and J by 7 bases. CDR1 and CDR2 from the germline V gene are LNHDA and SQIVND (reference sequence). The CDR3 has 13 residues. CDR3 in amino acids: CASSMRQGGGYTF. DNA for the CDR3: TGTGCCAGTAGTATGAGACAGGGCGGTGGCTACACCTTC.

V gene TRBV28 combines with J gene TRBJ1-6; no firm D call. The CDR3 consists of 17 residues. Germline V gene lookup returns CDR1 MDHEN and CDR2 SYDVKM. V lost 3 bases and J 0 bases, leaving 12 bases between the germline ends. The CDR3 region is CASSFDGESSYNSPLHF. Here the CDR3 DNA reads TGTGCCAGCAGTTTCGACGGCGAGAGCTCCTATAATTCACCCCTCCACTTT.

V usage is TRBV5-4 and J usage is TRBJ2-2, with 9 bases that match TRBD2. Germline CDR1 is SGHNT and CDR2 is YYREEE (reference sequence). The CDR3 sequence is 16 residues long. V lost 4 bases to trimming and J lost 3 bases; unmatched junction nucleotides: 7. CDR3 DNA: TGTGCCAGCAGCGGGGGCGGGAGGGCCCACACCGGGGAGCTGTTTTTT. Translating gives CASSGGGRAHTGELFF.

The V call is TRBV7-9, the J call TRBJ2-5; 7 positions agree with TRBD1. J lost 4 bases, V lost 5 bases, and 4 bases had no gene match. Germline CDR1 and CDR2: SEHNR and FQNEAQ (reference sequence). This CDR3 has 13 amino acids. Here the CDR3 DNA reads TGTGCCAGCAGCGCCTACAGGGGAGAGACCCAGTACTTC. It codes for CASSAYRGETQYF. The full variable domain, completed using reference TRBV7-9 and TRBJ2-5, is DTGVSQNPRHKITKRGQNVTFRCDPISEHNRLYWYRQTLGQGPEFLTYFQNEAQLEKSRLLSDRFSAERPKGSFSTLEIQRTEQGDSAMYLCASSAYRGETQYFGPGTRLLVL.

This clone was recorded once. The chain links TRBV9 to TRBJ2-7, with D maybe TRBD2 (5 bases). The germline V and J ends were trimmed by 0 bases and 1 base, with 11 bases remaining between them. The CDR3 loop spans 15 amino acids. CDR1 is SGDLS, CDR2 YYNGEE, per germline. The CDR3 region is CASSVGARGSYEQYF. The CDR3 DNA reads TGTGCCAGCAGCGTAGGAGCCCGGGGATCCTACGAGCAGTACTTC. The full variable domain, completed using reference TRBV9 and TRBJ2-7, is DSGVTQTPKHLITATGQRVTLRCSPRSGDLSVYWYQQSLDQGLQFLIQYYNGEERAKGNILERFSAQQFPDLHSELNLSSLELGDSALYFCASSVGARGSYEQYFGPGTRLTVT.

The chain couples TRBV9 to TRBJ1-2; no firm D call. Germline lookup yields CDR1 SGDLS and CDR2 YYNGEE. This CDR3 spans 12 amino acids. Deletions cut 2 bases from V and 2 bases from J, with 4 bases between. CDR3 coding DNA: TGTGCCAGCAGCGTCGACAACTATGGCTACACCTTC. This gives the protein CASSVDNYGYTF.

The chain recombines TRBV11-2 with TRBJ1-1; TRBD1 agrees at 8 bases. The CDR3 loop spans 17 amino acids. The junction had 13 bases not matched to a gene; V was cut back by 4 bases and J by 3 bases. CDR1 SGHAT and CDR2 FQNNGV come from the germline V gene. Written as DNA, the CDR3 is TGTGCCAGCAGCTCCAGCCTCGGACAGGGTTCCGACACTGAAGCTTTCTTT. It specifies CASSSSLGQGSDTEAFF. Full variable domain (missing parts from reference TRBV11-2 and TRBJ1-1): EAGVAQSPRYKIIEKRQSVAFWCNPISGHATLYWYQQILGQGPKLLIQFQNNGVVDDSQLPKDRFSAERLKGVDSTLKIQPAKLEDSAVYLCASSSSLGQGSDTEAFFGQGTRLTVV.

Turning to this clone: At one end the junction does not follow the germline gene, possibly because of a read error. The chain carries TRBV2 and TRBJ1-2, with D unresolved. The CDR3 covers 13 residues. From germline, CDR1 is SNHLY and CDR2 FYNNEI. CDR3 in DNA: TGTGCCGGCAGTGAAAAGGCACACTATGGCTACACCTTC. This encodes CAGSEKAHYGYTF.

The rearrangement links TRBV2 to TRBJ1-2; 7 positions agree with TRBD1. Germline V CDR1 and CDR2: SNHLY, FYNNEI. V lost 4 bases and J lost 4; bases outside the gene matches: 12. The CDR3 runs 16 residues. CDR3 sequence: CASSAEGGTGSYGYTF. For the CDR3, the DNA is TGTGCCAGCAGTGCTGAAGGGGGCACGGGGAGCTATGGCTACACCTTC.

DNA of the CDR3: TGTGCCAGCAGCCAGGGGGACCGCCGGAATGAAAAACTGTTTTTT. It codes for CASSQGDRRNEKLFF. The rearrangement links TRBV7-2 to TRBJ1-4; 7 positions agree with TRBD1. This CDR3 comprises 15 residues. Germline V gene lookup returns CDR1 SGHTA and CDR2 FQGNSA. After removal of 5 bases from V and 5 bases from J, the junction contained 8 bases not matched to a gene.

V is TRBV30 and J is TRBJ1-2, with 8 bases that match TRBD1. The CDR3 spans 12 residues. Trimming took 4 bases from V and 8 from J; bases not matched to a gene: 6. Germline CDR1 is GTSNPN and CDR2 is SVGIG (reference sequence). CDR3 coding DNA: TGTGCCTGGATCCAGGGGGCAGGCGGCTACACCTTC. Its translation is CAWIQGAGGYTF.

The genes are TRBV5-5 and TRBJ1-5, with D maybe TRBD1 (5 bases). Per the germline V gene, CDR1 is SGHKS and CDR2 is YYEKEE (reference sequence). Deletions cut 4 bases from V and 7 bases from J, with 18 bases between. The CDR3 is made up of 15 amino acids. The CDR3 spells CASSDASNRGQPQHF. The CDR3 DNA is TGTGCCAGCAGCGATGCCAGCAACCGGGGGCAGCCCCAGCATTTT.

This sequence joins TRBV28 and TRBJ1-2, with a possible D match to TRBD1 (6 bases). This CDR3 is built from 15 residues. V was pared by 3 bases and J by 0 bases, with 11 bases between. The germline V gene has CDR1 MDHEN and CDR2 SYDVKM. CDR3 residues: CASSLGGQTNYGYTF. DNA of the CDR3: TGTGCCAGCAGTTTGGGAGGACAGACTAACTATGGCTACACCTTC.

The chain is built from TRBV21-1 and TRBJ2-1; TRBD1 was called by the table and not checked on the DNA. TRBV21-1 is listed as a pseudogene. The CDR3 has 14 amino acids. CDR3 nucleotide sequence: TGTGCCAGCAGCAATTTAAGTTCCGAGCAGGGGCAGTTCTTC. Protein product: CASSNLSSEQGQFF.

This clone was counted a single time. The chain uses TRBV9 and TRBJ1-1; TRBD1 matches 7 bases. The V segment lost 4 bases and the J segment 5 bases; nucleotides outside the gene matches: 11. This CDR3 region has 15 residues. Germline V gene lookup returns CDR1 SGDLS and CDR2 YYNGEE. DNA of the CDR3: TGTGCCAGCAGCAGAACAGGGGATGAACGGACTGAAGCTTTCTTT. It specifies CASSRTGDERTEAFF.

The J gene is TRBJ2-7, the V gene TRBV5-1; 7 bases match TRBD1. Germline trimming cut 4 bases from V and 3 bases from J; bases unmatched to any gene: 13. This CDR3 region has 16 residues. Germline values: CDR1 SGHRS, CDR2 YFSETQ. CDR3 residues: CASSAPRGQAGYEQYF. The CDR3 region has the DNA TGCGCCAGCAGCGCCCCTCGTGGACAGGCGGGCTACGAGCAGTACTTC.

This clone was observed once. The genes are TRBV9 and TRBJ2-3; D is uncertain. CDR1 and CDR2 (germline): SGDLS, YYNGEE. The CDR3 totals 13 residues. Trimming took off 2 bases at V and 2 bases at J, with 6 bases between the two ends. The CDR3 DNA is TGTGCCAGCAGCGTTGGGATCACAGATACGCAGTATTTT. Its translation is CASSVGITDTQYF.

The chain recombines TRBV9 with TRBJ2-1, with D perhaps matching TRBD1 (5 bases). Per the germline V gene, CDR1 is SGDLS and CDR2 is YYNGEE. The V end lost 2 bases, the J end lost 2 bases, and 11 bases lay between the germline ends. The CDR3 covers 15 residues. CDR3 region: CASSVTQGAYNEQFF. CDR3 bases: TGTGCCAGCAGCGTCACCCAGGGCGCCTACAATGAGCAGTTCTTC. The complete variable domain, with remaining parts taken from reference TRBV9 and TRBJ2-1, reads DSGVTQTPKHLITATGQRVTLRCSPRSGDLSVYWYQQSLDQGLQFLIQYYNGEERAKGNILERFSAQQFPDLHSELNLSSLELGDSALYFCASSVTQGAYNEQFFGPGTRLTVL.